The 5 T cell receptor beta chains listed next were all sequenced from one sample in a study of blood T cell repertoires in COVID-19. The protocol was immunoSEQ multiplex PCR, while the TCRdb copy is restricted to in-frame clones and leaves out a portion. Altogether nearly 110,000 clones are present, around four fifths being singletons, with the ten largest covering 4% to 4.5%. The specimen sequenced was peripheral blood. The receptors were sampled from a man aged 65 to 79 with acute or convalescent COVID-19.

The rearrangement links TRBV21-1 to TRBJ1-5; the D call of TRBD1 is as the table states it, not checked on the DNA. TRBV21-1 is noted as a pseudogene. CDR3 length equals 17 residues. The CDR3 here is CASSKAHRGEGNQPQHF. For the CDR3, the DNA is TGTGCCAGCAGCAAAGCTCACAGGGGGGAGGGCAATCAGCCCCAGCATTTT.

This clone has a single count. This chain links TRBV9 with TRBJ1-1, with D maybe TRBD1 (6 bases). The V end was cut by 0 bases, the J end by 1 base, with 7 bases between. Germline V gene sequence: CDR1 SGDLS, CDR2 YYNGEE. The length of the CDR3 is 14 residues. In nucleotides, the CDR3 is TGTGCCAGCAGCGTAGTACAGGGGAACACTGAAGCTTTCTTT. Encoded protein: CASSVVQGNTEAFF.

This clone was counted once. V usage is TRBV14 and J usage is TRBJ2-7; TRBD1 matches 8 bases. This CDR3 is 17 amino acids long. V trimming: 4 bases; J trimming: 4 bases; junction bases outside the gene matches: 15. CDR1 is SGHDN and CDR2 is FVKESK in the germline V gene. The CDR3 nucleotides are TGTGCCAGCAGCCTAGCGAGGACAGGGAAGGGTTGGTACGAGCAGTACTTC. Protein product: CASSLARTGKGWYEQYF.

The rearrangement uses TRBV5-5 and TRBJ2-3; D unclear. Trimming took off 4 bases at V and 2 bases at J, with 8 bases between the two ends. The CDR3 totals 13 residues. Germline loops: CDR1 SGHKS, CDR2 YYEKEE (reference sequence). CDR3 nucleotides: TGTGCCAGCAGCCCCGGTCCCACAGATACGCAGTATTTT. Residues: CASSPGPTDTQYF.

The chain links TRBV7-9 to TRBJ1-1; TRBD1 agrees at 9 bases. Looked up from germline, CDR1 is SEHNR and CDR2 is FQNEAQ (reference sequence). The CDR3 is made up of 12 amino acids. V gave up 6 bases and J gave up 10 bases; unmatched junction bases: 6. In nucleotides, the CDR3 is TGTGCCAGCAGAGAACAGGGGGCGAGAGCTTTCTTT. Translating gives CASREQGARAFF.